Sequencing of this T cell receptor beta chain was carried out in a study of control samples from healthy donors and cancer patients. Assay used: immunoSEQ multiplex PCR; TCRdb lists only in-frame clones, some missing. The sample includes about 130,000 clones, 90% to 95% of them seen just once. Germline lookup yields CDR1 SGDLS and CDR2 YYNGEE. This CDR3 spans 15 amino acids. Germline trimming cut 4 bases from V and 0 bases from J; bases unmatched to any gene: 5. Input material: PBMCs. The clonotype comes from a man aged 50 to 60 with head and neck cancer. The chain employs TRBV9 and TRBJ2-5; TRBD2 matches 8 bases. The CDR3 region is CASSFRGGYQETQYF. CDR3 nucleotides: TGTGCCAGCAGCTTTCGGGGGGGATACCAAGAGACCCAGTACTTC.